The 24 T cell receptor beta chains below come from one sample, sequenced in a study of blood T cells in healthy people across ages. The second PCR ran about 6 to 11 cycles with a sample-barcoded 5' primer and J-beta primers. TCRdb analysed the 5' RACE reads with MiXCR anew, one entry per CDR3 protein. This table holds roughly 1,500,000 distinct CDR3 sequences, roughly 32% found once. The sequenced material came from blood. These receptors were taken from a woman aged 25 to 39 in good health.

The table lists this clonotype with a few counts. V usage is TRBV28 and J usage is TRBJ2-3; TRBD2 aligns across 13 bases. V dropped 5 bases and J dropped 6; count of bases not matched to a gene: 11. CDR3 length: 17 residues. The germline V gene has CDR1 MDHEN and CDR2 SYDVKM. The CDR3 DNA follows: TGTGCCAGCAGTCGCACACTAGCGGGAGGGCCCTCGGATACGCAGTATTTT. It yields the protein CASSRTLAGGPSDTQYF.

This rearrangement joins TRBV7-8 to TRBJ2-7, with TRBD1 identical over 8 bases. The CDR3 spans 14 residues. The V gene's germline CDR1 is SGHVS and CDR2 FQNEAQ. V gave up 4 bases and J gave up 5 bases; unmatched junction bases: 7. For the CDR3, the DNA is TGTGCCAGCAGCTGGACGGACAGGGCTAACGAGCAGTACTTC. This translates into CASSWTDRANEQYF.

This clonotype appeared a few times. J is TRBJ2-3 and V is TRBV7-2; 7 bases match TRBD1. The CDR3 is 15 amino acids. Trimming cost V 3 bases and J 4 bases; bases outside gene matches: 7. Germline values: CDR1 SGHTA, CDR2 FQGNSA. CDR3: CASSFEGGRPDTQYF. The CDR3 DNA is TGTGCCAGCAGCTTCGAAGGGGGCAGGCCAGATACGCAGTATTTT.

CDR3 nucleotides: TGTGCCAGCAGTTTAAAATGGGACCAAGAGACCCAGTACTTC. It specifies CASSLKWDQETQYF. V usage is TRBV27 and J usage is TRBJ2-5; D ambiguous. Germline CDR1 and CDR2: MNHEY and SMNVEV (reference sequence). This CDR3 region has 14 residues. The V gene lost 2 bases and the J gene lost 0 bases, with 7 bases spanning the gap.

V and J are TRBV7-2 and TRBJ1-1; no firm D call. The CDR3 extends over 13 amino acids. The germline V and J ends were trimmed by 5 bases and 11 bases, with 18 bases remaining between them. CDR1 and CDR2 from the germline V gene are SGHTA and FQGNSA. The CDR3 region has the DNA TGTGCCAGCAGCGTAGGAGAGCGAAGACTGGCTTTCTTT. This encodes CASSVGERRLAFF.

The genes are TRBV4-2 and TRBJ2-3; D possibly corresponds to TRBD2 (6 bases). The length of the CDR3 is 16 residues. Germline CDR1 and CDR2: LGHNA and YNFKEQ. V lost 0 bases to trimming and J lost 6 bases, with 16 bases between them. In DNA form, the CDR3 reads TGTGCCAGCAGCCAAGAACCGGGACTCCTGGGGGATACGCAGTATTTT. Amino acids: CASSQEPGLLGDTQYF.

This clonotype was seen a few times. The genes are TRBV15 and TRBJ2-5; a weak D match, TRBD1 (6 bases). The DNA matches TRBJ2-7 better at its end, which makes the J call doubtful. Germline CDR1 LNHNV, CDR2 YYDKDF (reference sequence). The CDR3 contains 17 residues. CDR3 amino acids: CATSRGLTGNHETEQYF. The CDR3, as DNA: TGTGCCACCAGCAGAGGACTAACAGGGAACCACGAGACCGAGCAGTACTTC.

This clonotype occurred a few times. The chain carries TRBV18 and TRBJ2-7; 7 bases are shared with TRBD1. CDR1 is KGHSH, CDR2 LQKENI, per germline. Trimming took 6 bases from V and 5 from J; bases not matched to a gene: 13. The CDR3 runs to 15 residues. CDR3 coding DNA: TGTGCCAGCTCCCCAGGAACAGGGGTGAAGAACGAGCAGTACTTC. It is translated as CASSPGTGVKNEQYF.

This clonotype was observed at least ten times. This chain links TRBV5-1 with TRBJ2-3; D unresolved. Germline loops: CDR1 SGHRS, CDR2 YFSETQ. This CDR3 is built from 13 residues. V was shortened by 4 bases and J by 5 bases, with 11 bases between the two germline ends. CDR3 protein: CASSPSVQDTQYF. The CDR3 DNA sequence: TGCGCCAGCAGCCCGTCGGTCCAAGATACGCAGTATTTT. The full variable domain, rest sourced from reference TRBV5-1 and TRBJ2-3, is KAGVTQTPRYLIKTRGQQVTLSCSPISGHRSVSWYQQTPGQGLQFLFEYFSETQRNKGNFPGRFSGRQFSNSRSEMNVSTLELGDSALYLCASSPSVQDTQYFGPGTRLTVL.

This chain uses TRBV6-2 or TRBV6-3 with TRBJ2-2; 7 nucleotides match TRBD2. The CDR3 is 17 amino acids. Germline CDR1 and CDR2: MNHEY and SVGEGT. V shed 4 bases, J shed 6 bases, and the junction held 14 bases outside the gene matches. The CDR3 DNA follows: TGTGCCAGCAGTTTATTGTCGGGAGGCGGACTAGCCGGGGAGCTGTTTTTT. Translated: CASSLLSGGGLAGELFF.

The rearrangement links TRBV30 to TRBJ2-3; no firm D call. Germline V CDR1 and CDR2: GTSNPN, SVGIG (reference sequence). V was clipped by 2 bases and J by 11 bases, with 14 bases between them. CDR3 length equals 12 residues. The CDR3 region is CAWSLTPQGQYF. CDR3 DNA sequence: TGTGCCTGGAGTCTTACTCCCCAAGGGCAGTATTTT.

The chain couples TRBV11-1 to TRBJ2-2; D ambiguous. This CDR3 has 14 amino acids. Germline values: CDR1 SGHAT, CDR2 FQDESV (reference sequence). V was pared by 5 bases and J by 6 bases, with 13 bases between. CDR3 nucleotides: TGTGCCAGCAGCCCTGTGGGGTACGCCGGGGAGCTGTTTTTT. As protein: CASSPVGYAGELFF.

This CDR3 is CAANGGAKPYNEQFF. The CDR3 DNA reads TGTGCCGCTAACGGGGGGGCTAAGCCCTACAATGAGCAGTTCTTC. This chain links TRBV10-3 with TRBJ2-1; 8 bases are a match to TRBD2. Germline V CDR1 and CDR2: ENHRY, SYGVKD. After removal of 11 bases from V and 2 bases from J, the junction contained 11 bases not matched to a gene. This CDR3 contains 15 residues.

The V call is TRBV19, the J call TRBJ1-2; perhaps TRBD1 as D (6 bases). CDR1 is LNHDA, CDR2 SQIVND, per germline (reference sequence). V was cut by 5 bases and J by 5 bases, with 12 bases left in between. CDR3 size: 13 residues. The DNA of the CDR3 is TGTGCCAGTAGTTCACACAGGGATTATGGCTACACCTTC. Translating gives CASSSHRDYGYTF.

The gene calls are TRBV4-2 and TRBJ2-5; 7 positions match TRBD2. The CDR3 has 17 residues. Trimming took 0 bases from V and 1 from J; bases not matched to a gene: 8. The germline V gene encodes CDR1 LGHNA and CDR2 YNFKEQ. The CDR3 protein is CASSQDVMGGGQETQYF. As DNA, the CDR3 is TGTGCCAGCAGCCAAGACGTAATGGGGGGGGGCCAAGAGACCCAGTACTTC.

The V and J genes are TRBV5-1 and TRBJ2-1; 10 bases align to TRBD2. CDR3 length: 18 residues. V was pared by 2 bases and J by 8 bases, with 16 bases of the junction left unmatched. CDR1 and CDR2 (germline): SGHRS, YFSETQ. The CDR3 protein is CASSFPLLAGLSSDEQFF. As DNA, the CDR3 is TGCGCCAGCAGCTTCCCCTTACTAGCGGGATTGAGTTCGGATGAGCAGTTCTTC.

In this sample, this clonotype turned up a few times. This sequence joins TRBV6-5 and TRBJ2-5, with D perhaps matching TRBD1 (6 bases). Per the germline V gene, CDR1 is MNHEY and CDR2 is SVGAGI. Trimming removed 5 bases at V and 2 bases at J, with 9 bases between. The CDR3 has 13 residues. The DNA for the CDR3 is TGTGCCAGCAGTAACGGACAGCAAGAGACCCAGTACTTC. Amino acids: CASSNGQQETQYF.

The chain employs TRBV3-1 and TRBJ2-5, with D possibly matching TRBD2 (6 bases). V lost 3 bases and J lost 3, with 11 bases in between. The CDR3 is 14 amino acids. Germline V gives CDR1 LGHDT, CDR2 YNNKEL (reference sequence). DNA for the CDR3: TGTGCCAGCAGCCACTCACAGCGGGAAGAGACCCAGTACTTC. This codes for CASSHSQREETQYF.

The chain combines TRBV20-1 with TRBJ1-6; D is possibly TRBD1 (5 bases). The CDR3 covers 14 residues. The germline V and J ends were trimmed by 1 base and 7 bases, with 11 bases remaining between them. Germline CDR1 DFQATT, CDR2 SNEGSKA (reference sequence). The CDR3 region is CSARAEGRNSPLHF. CDR3 in DNA: TGCAGTGCTAGAGCTGAGGGGCGGAATTCACCCCTCCACTTT.

The gene calls are TRBV28 and TRBJ2-7; 10 nucleotides match TRBD1. The length of the CDR3 is 15 residues. Germline-derived CDR1 and CDR2 are MDHEN and SYDVKM. V lost 8 bases, J lost 2 bases, and 9 bases stayed unmatched. The CDR3 here is CASEEGQGRTYEQYF. The CDR3 DNA reads as TGTGCCAGCGAAGAGGGACAGGGGAGGACCTACGAGCAGTACTTC.

In this sample, this clonotype turned up a few times. The chain joins TRBV20-1 to TRBJ1-1; D ambiguous. Germline V gene data show CDR1 as DFQATT and CDR2 as SNEGSKA (reference sequence). The CDR3 has 14 residues. V was trimmed by 6 bases and J by 0 bases, leaving 14 bases between them. The CDR3 sequence: CSAQISGMNTEAFF. Here the CDR3 DNA reads TGCAGTGCCCAAATCAGCGGCATGAACACTGAAGCTTTCTTT.

The table lists this clonotype with many counts. V and J are TRBV29-1 and TRBJ2-1; TRBD1 matches at 7 bases. With 6 bases clipped from V and 2 bases from J, the junction kept 10 bases outside the gene matches. Germline assignment: CDR1 SQVTM and CDR2 ANQGSEA. CDR3 length: 15 residues. CDR3 in amino acids: CSVGSTGVTYNEQFF. The CDR3 region has the DNA TGCAGCGTAGGTTCTACAGGGGTAACCTACAATGAGCAGTTCTTC.

The rearrangement uses TRBV6-6 and TRBJ1-1; the D is unclear. CDR1 and CDR2 from the germline V gene are MNHNY and SVGAGI (reference sequence). The CDR3 is 12 residues long. V dropped 2 bases and J dropped 4 bases, with 5 bases sitting between them. The CDR3: CASSYVSTEAFF. The CDR3, as DNA: TGTGCCAGCAGTTACGTTAGCACTGAAGCTTTCTTT.

As concerns this clonotype: Possible read error: a much larger clone is one base away. V usage is TRBV4-2 and J usage is TRBJ2-1; 9 nucleotides align to TRBD2. The V gene's germline CDR1 is LGHNA and CDR2 YNFKEQ. The V and J ends lost 4 bases and 8 bases, in that order; junction bases with no gene match: 15. The CDR3 is 17 residues long. The CDR3 is CASSPGGAGGRYDEQFF. The CDR3 DNA reads as TGTGCCAGCAGCCCTGGGGGAGCGGGAGGCAGGTACGATGAGCAGTTCTTC.